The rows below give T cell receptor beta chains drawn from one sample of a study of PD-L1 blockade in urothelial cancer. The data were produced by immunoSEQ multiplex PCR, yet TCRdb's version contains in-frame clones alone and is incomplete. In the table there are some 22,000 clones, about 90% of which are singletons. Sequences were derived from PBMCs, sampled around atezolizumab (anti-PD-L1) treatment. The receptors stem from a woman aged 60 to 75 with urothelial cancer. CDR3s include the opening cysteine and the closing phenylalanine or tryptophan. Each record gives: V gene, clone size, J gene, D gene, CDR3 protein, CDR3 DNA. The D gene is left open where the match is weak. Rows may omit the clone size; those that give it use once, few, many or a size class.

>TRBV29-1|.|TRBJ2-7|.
CSVGRPGDSYEQYF
TGCAGCGTTGGTCGGCCAGGGGACTCCTACGAGCAGTACTTC
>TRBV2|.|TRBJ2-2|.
CASERGAYTGELFF
TGTGCCAGCGAACGGGGGGCCTACACCGGGGAGCTGTTTTTT
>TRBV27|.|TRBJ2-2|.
CASRKQDRTGELFF
TGTGCCAGCAGAAAACAAGACAGGACCGGGGAGCTGTTTTTT
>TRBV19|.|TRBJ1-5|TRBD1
CASSGEGDRDQPQHF
TGTGCCAGTAGTGGGGAGGGGGACAGGGATCAGCCCCAGCATTTT
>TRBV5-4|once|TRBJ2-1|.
CASSLVAGGNEQFF
TGTGCCAGCAGCTTGGTGGCAGGTGGCAATGAGCAGTTCTTC
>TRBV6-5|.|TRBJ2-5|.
CASSYPGLETQYF
TGTGCCAGCAGTTACCCCGGGTTGGAGACCCAGTACTTC
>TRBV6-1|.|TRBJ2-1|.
CASSGRRDPSYNEQFF
TGTGCCAGCAGTGGTAGGAGGGACCCCTCCTACAATGAGCAGTTCTTC
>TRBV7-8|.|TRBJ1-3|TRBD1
CASSSRQGGNTIYF
TGTGCCAGCAGCAGCAGACAGGGTGGAAACACCATATATTTT
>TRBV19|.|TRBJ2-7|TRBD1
CASSIVFGTGSAYEQYF
TGTGCCAGTAGTATAGTGTTCGGGACAGGGTCCGCCTACGAGCAGTACTTC
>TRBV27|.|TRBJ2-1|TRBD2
CASTSGNEQFF
TGTGCCAGTACTAGCGGCAATGAGCAGTTCTTC
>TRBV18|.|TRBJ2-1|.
CASSPGLSSYNEQFF
TGTGCCAGCTCACCGGGACTTAGCTCCTACAATGAGCAGTTCTTC
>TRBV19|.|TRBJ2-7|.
CASSNREYSYEQYF
TGTGCCAGTAGTAACCGGGAGTACTCCTACGAGCAGTACTTC
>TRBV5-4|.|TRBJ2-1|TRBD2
CASRLGLAGGGYYNEQFF
TGTGCCAGCAGGTTGGGACTAGCGGGGGGGGGATACTACAATGAGCAGTTCTTC
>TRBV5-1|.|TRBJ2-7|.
CASRAQGRGYEQYF
TGCGCCAGCAGAGCGCAGGGGCGCGGGTACGAGCAGTACTTC
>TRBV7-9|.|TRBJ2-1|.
CASSSQGNNNEQFF
TGTGCCAGCAGCTCCCAGGGGAACAACAATGAGCAGTTCTTC
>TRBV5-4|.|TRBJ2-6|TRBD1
CASSPAGTGGSGANVLTF
TGTGCCAGCAGCCCGGCCGGGACAGGGGGTTCTGGGGCCAACGTCCTGACTTTC
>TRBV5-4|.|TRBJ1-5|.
CASSLAGNQPQHF
TGTGCCAGCAGCTTGGCAGGGAATCAGCCCCAGCATTTT
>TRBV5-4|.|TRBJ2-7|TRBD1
CASSATTGLYEQYF
TGTGCCAGCAGCGCGACGACAGGGCTCTACGAGCAGTACTTC
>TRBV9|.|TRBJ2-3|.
CASSGQSSTDTQYF
TGTGCCAGCAGTGGACAGTCAAGCACAGATACGCAGTATTTT
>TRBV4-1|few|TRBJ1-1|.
CASSPIGWTEAFF
TGCGCCAGCAGCCCCATCGGTTGGACTGAAGCTTTCTTT
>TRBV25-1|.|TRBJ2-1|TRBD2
CASSVLAGVGSSYNEQFF
TGTGCCAGCAGTGTCTTAGCGGGAGTTGGGAGCTCCTACAATGAGCAGTTCTTC
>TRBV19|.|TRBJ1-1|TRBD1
CASSLRGLMNTEAFF
TGTGCCAGTAGCCTCAGGGGGCTTATGAACACTGAAGCTTTCTTT
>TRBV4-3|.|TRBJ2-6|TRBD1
CASSPGQGSNVLTF
TGCGCCAGCAGCCCAGGACAGGGATCCAACGTCCTGACTTTC
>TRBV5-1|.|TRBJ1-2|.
CASSLGGAQGDGYTF
TGCGCCAGCAGCTTGGGTGGGGCGCAAGGGGATGGCTACACCTTC
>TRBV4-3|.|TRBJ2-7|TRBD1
CASSQWDRGYEQYF
TGCGCCAGCAGCCAATGGGACAGGGGCTACGAGCAGTACTTC
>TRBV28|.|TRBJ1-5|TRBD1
CASSLRTGRSNQPQHF
TGTGCCAGCAGTTTACGGACAGGGCGTAGCAATCAGCCCCAGCATTTT
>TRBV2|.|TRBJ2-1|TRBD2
CASSDIYGTSGTEQFF
TGTGCCAGCAGTGACATCTACGGGACTAGCGGGACTGAGCAGTTCTTC
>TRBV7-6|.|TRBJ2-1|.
CASSLGPRFYNEQFF
TGTGCCAGCAGCTTAGGCCCCAGATTCTACAATGAGCAGTTCTTC
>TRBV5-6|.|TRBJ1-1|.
CASSHKFGGNVNTEAFF
TGTGCCAGCAGCCACAAATTCGGGGGAAACGTGAACACTGAAGCTTTCTTT
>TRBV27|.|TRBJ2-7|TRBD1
CASSFGQVSYEQYF
TGTGCCAGCAGTTTCGGACAGGTGTCCTACGAGCAGTACTTC
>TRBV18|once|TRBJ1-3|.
CASSPDSFIGNTIYF
TGTGCCAGCTCACCAGACAGTTTTATTGGAAACACCATATATTTT
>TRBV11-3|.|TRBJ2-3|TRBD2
CASSSSGGSTDTQYF
TGTGCCAGCAGCTCTAGCGGGGGAAGCACAGATACGCAGTATTTT
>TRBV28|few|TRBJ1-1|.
CASSLDPSGLDTEAFF
TGTGCCAGCAGTTTAGACCCTTCAGGGTTAGACACTGAAGCTTTCTTT
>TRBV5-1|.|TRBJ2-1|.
CASSLVPGSYNEQFF
TGCGCCAGCAGCTTGGTCCCTGGGAGCTACAATGAGCAGTTCTTC
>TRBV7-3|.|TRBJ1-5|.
CASSPGSDQPQHF
TGTGCCAGCAGCCCAGGATCTGATCAGCCCCAGCATTTT
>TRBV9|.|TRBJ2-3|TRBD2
CASSPRLAGGSTDTQYF
TGTGCCAGCAGCCCAAGACTAGCGGGGGGTAGCACAGATACGCAGTATTTT
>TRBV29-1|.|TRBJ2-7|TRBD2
CSVETSGPFYEQYF
TGCAGCGTTGAAACTAGCGGACCTTTCTACGAGCAGTACTTC
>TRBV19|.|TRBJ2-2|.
CASSPWEMGATGELFF
TGTGCCAGTAGCCCGTGGGAAATGGGGGCCACCGGGGAGCTGTTTTTT
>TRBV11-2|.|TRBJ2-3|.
CASSNRLDTQYF
TGTGCCAGCAGCAATCGTCTAGATACGCAGTATTTT
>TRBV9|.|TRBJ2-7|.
CASSPVPGYEQYF
TGTGCCAGCAGCCCGGTACCCGGGTACGAGCAGTACTTC
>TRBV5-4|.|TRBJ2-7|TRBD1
CASSPGQGAYEQYF
TGTGCCAGCAGCCCGGGACAGGGGGCTTACGAGCAGTACTTC
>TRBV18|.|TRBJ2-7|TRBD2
CASSPPLAGGQYEQYF
TGTGCCAGCTCACCACCACTAGCGGGGGGGCAGTACGAGCAGTACTTC
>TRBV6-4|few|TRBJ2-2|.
CASSDSGQNTGELFF
TGTGCCAGCAGTGACTCAGGACAGAACACCGGGGAGCTGTTTTTT
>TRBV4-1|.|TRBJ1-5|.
CASSLWDTGPQHF
TGCGCCAGCAGCCTATGGGACACGGGGCCCCAGCATTTT
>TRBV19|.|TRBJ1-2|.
CASRDTMGFYGYTF
TGTGCCAGTAGGGACACGATGGGGTTCTATGGCTACACCTTC
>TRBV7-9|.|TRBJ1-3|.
CASSLAGQYSGNTIYF
TGTGCCAGCAGCTTAGCGGGCCAATATTCTGGAAACACCATATATTTT